The 5 T cell receptor beta chains below were found in one sample sequenced in a study of shared clonotypes between healthy human individuals. Generated by immunoSEQ multiplex PCR, the TCRdb table keeps only in-frame clones and is missing some. The sample holds approximately 2,300,000 clones; less than 95% are singletons and the top ten take around 0.35%. Material for sequencing was naive CD4+ T cells from PBMCs. Regarding subset: CD45RA+ positively selected. Source of these receptors: a man younger than 30 in good health. Some clones in this sample may be carry-over from other donors' samples.

This chain connects TRBV7-3 to TRBJ2-5, with D perhaps TRBD1 (6 bases). V gave up 5 bases and J gave up 7 bases, with 14 bases separating them. The CDR3 contains 13 residues. Germline V gene lookup returns CDR1 SGHTA and CDR2 FQGTGA. The CDR3 region is CASSRSTGLTQYF. The DNA for the CDR3 is TGTGCCAGCAGCCGTTCGACAGGTCTGACCCAGTACTTC.

The chain carries TRBV5-4 and TRBJ2-5; D may be TRBD2 (6 bases). The germline CDR1 and CDR2 sequences are SGHNT and YYREEE (reference sequence). The CDR3 covers 14 residues. V was trimmed by 4 bases and J by 4 bases, leaving 14 bases between them. The CDR3, as DNA: TGTGCCAGCAGCCCCCAATTGGAGGGAGAGACCCAGTACTTC. Translated: CASSPQLEGETQYF.

This sequence joins TRBV4-1 and TRBJ1-4; the D gene is possibly TRBD1 (6 bases). The germline CDR1 and CDR2 sequences are MGHRA and YSYEKL. The CDR3 runs 16 residues. Trimming pared 0 bases from V and 0 bases from J, leaving 8 bases between. The CDR3 bases are TGCGCCAGCAGCCAAGATAGGACAGCAACTAATGAAAAACTGTTTTTT. It yields the protein CASSQDRTATNEKLFF.

Points on this clone: The same CDR3 can be traced to other DNA sequences in this sample. The chain is built from TRBV7-9 and TRBJ1-1; the D is unclear. Germline loops: CDR1 SEHNR, CDR2 FQNEAQ (reference sequence). Trimming took off 1 base at V and 0 bases at J, with 3 bases between the two ends. This CDR3 region has 13 residues. The CDR3 sequence: CASSLEVNTEAFF. The CDR3, as DNA: TGTGCCAGCAGCTTAGAAGTGAACACTGAAGCTTTCTTT.

The rearrangement joins TRBV7-9 to TRBJ2-4; D remains unclear. V was clipped by 4 bases and J by 6 bases, with 16 bases between them. The CDR3 length is 15 residues. The germline CDR1 and CDR2 sequences are SEHNR and FQNEAQ (reference sequence). The CDR3 reads CASSSRLERGNIQYF. CDR3 DNA sequence: TGTGCCAGCAGCTCCAGACTGGAGCGTGGAAACATTCAGTACTTC.